Shown below are 20 T cell receptor beta chains from a single sample sequenced in a study of T cell repertoires in cytomegalovirus infection (dated by TCRdb to about 2019). The data were produced on an Illumina HiSeq 1500. TCRdb applied fastp at Q25 and MiXCR to the public reads, then kept only in-frame beta chains. Entries that share a CDR3 protein sequence are merged under the most common genes and DNA. This sample has 350,000 to 550,000 distinct CDR3 sequences in its table, and approximately 32% of those were observed once. The top ten constitute roughly an eighth of the sample. Sequencing used PBMCs. These receptors all come from a human donor in good health (CMV status not recorded). Some clones in this sample may be carry-over from other donors' samples.

This clonotype was found a few times. V gene TRBV6-1 combines with J gene TRBJ2-7; TRBD2 is a possible D gene (6 bases). This CDR3 has 13 amino acids. Germline V gene sequence: CDR1 MNHNS, CDR2 SASEGT. V was cut by 6 bases and J by 7 bases, with 16 bases left in between. The CDR3 DNA reads TGTGCCAGCAGGGAATCGGGACTCGCGGAGCAGTACTTC. Amino acid sequence: CASRESGLAEQYF.

This clonotype was seen more than once but under ten times. The chain employs TRBV7-8 and TRBJ2-7; D is possibly TRBD2 (6 bases). V was shortened by 5 bases and J by 4 bases, with 18 bases between the two germline ends. CDR3 length equals 15 residues. Per the germline V gene, CDR1 is SGHVS and CDR2 is FQNEAQ. CDR3 coding DNA: TGTGCCAGCAGCCAACCATCAGAGGGGAGGTACGAGCAGTACTTC. It specifies CASSQPSEGRYEQYF.

The chain combines TRBV3-1 with TRBJ1-6; 9 nucleotides align to TRBD1. Germline-derived CDR1 and CDR2 are LGHDT and YNNKEL (reference sequence). With 2 bases clipped from V and 9 bases from J, the junction kept 5 bases outside the gene matches. The CDR3 totals 15 residues. The CDR3 bases are TGTGCCAGCAGCCAACCCGGGACAGGGATTTCACCCCTCCACTTT. This codes for CASSQPGTGISPLHF.

Comment on this clonotype: The junction differs from germline at one of its ends, possibly a read error. As DNA, the CDR3 is TGTGCATGGACAAGTGGGGGGCCTGCAGCTTTCTTT. Translated: CAWTSGGPAAFF. The rearrangement uses TRBV30 and TRBJ1-1, with a weak D call TRBD1 (6 bases). Germline CDR1 and CDR2: GTSNPN and SVGIG (reference sequence). The CDR3 spans 12 residues.

This clonotype was found many times. The chain couples TRBV7-2 to TRBJ1-1; no clear D gene. Germline CDR1 is SGHTA and CDR2 is FQGNSA. V was clipped by 5 bases and J by 5 bases, with 12 bases between them. The CDR3 is 13 residues long. DNA of the CDR3: TGTGCCAGCAGCCACAAGATTGATACTGAAGCTTTCTTT. It specifies CASSHKIDTEAFF.

In this sample, this clonotype turned up a few times. The chain combines TRBV11-2 with TRBJ2-5; 8 bases are shared with TRBD1. The germline V gene has CDR1 SGHAT and CDR2 FQNNGV. V lost 5 bases to trimming and J lost 4 bases; unmatched junction nucleotides: 9. The CDR3 has 15 residues. The CDR3 region is CASSPGDRLGETQYF. CDR3 DNA sequence: TGTGCCAGCAGCCCAGGGGACAGGTTAGGAGAGACCCAGTACTTC.

On this clonotype: A much bigger clone sits one base away, suggesting this may be a read error. The chain combines TRBV7-6 with TRBJ2-1; the D gene is possibly TRBD2 (5 bases). CDR3 length: 13 residues. Per germline, CDR1 SGHVS and CDR2 FNYEAQ. CDR3 coding DNA: TGTGCCAGCAGCTTACTAGCTTACAATGAGCAGTTATTC. This translates into CASSLLAYNEQLF.

The rearrangement joins TRBV28 to TRBJ2-7; 8 bases fit TRBD1. Germline values: CDR1 MDHEN, CDR2 SYDVKM. The CDR3 extends over 15 amino acids. V trimming: 6 bases; J trimming: 9 bases; junction bases outside the gene matches: 16. CDR3 nucleotide sequence: TGTGCCAGCAGCCCCCTCCAGGGGGCTTATCTGGGGCAGTACTTC. Translating it yields CASSPLQGAYLGQYF.

Note on this clonotype: This could be a read error, since a much larger clone is one nucleotide away. The chain couples TRBV25-1 to TRBJ2-7; D is perhaps TRBD1 (6 bases). Germline V lookup: CDR1 MGHDK, CDR2 SYGVNS. The CDR3 is 12 amino acids. Trimming shortened V by 6 bases and J by 7 bases, and 13 bases separated the two germline ends. CDR3: CASRATGLEQYF. The CDR3 DNA reads as TGTGCCAGCAGAGCCACAGGGCTAGAGCAGTACTTC.

This clonotype has more than one count but fewer than ten. The chain carries TRBV29-1 and TRBJ2-7; D call uncertain. CDR3 length: 13 amino acids. CDR1 and CDR2 from the germline V gene are SQVTM and ANQGSEA. Trimming took off 4 bases at V and 3 bases at J, with 13 bases between the two ends. CDR3 bases: TGCAGCGTTGTAGGCAGACCTAACTACGAGCAGTACTTC. Translated, it gives CSVVGRPNYEQYF.

The CDR3 sequence is CASSHPKNEHSTNTEAFF. DNA for the CDR3: TGCGCCAGCAGCCACCCGAAAAACGAGCATTCGACCAACACTGAAGCTTTCTTT. The J gene is TRBJ1-1, the V gene TRBV4-1; D uncertain. V gave up 3 bases and J gave up 2 bases, with 22 bases separating them. This CDR3 comprises 18 residues. Per germline, CDR1 MGHRA and CDR2 YSYEKL.

The chain recombines TRBV10-3 with TRBJ1-5; D not certain. Germline V gene lookup returns CDR1 ENHRY and CDR2 SYGVKD. Trimming cost V 8 bases and J 7 bases, with 15 bases left between them. The CDR3 consists of 13 residues. The CDR3 DNA is TGTGCCATCGGTTCGGCACAAGGCCAGCCCCAGCATTTT. This sequence encodes CAIGSAQGQPQHF.

The chain is built from TRBV12-3 or TRBV12-4 and TRBJ2-7; D is perhaps TRBD1 (5 bases). Trimming pared 6 bases from V and 7 bases from J, leaving 16 bases between. CDR3 length equals 13 residues. The CDR3 coding sequence is TGTGCCAGCAGCCCAGGGTCGATTCGGGAGCAGTACTTC. Residues: CASSPGSIREQYF.

At least ten counts were recorded for this clonotype. The V and J genes are TRBV7-3 and TRBJ2-1; TRBD2 aligns across 12 bases. The germline gives CDR1 SGHTA, CDR2 FQGTGA. Germline trimming cut 6 bases from V and 10 bases from J; bases unmatched to any gene: 7. The CDR3 contains 14 residues. In nucleotides, the CDR3 is TGTGCCAGCAGTCTCCGACTAGCGGGGGACGAGCAGTTCTTC. Translating it yields CASSLRLAGDEQFF. Using reference TRBV7-3 and TRBJ2-1 for the parts outside the CDR3, the full variable domain is GAGVSQTPSNKVTEKGKYVELRCDPISGHTALYWYRQSLGQGPEFLIYFQGTGAADDSGLPNDRFFAVRPEGSVSTLKIQRTERGDSAVYLCASSLRLAGDEQFFGPGTRLTVL.

V is TRBV28 and J is TRBJ2-1; TRBD2 aligns across 12 bases. There are 14 residues in the CDR3. V lost 5 bases to trimming and J lost 8 bases; unmatched junction nucleotides: 4. CDR1 and CDR2 (germline): MDHEN, SYDVKM. CDR3 sequence (DNA): TGTGCCAGCAGTCCACTAGCGGGGGGTGATGAGCAGTTCTTC. Translation gives CASSPLAGGDEQFF.

The J gene is TRBJ1-5, the V gene TRBV27, with a possible D match to TRBD1 (5 bases). Germline V gives CDR1 MNHEY, CDR2 SMNVEV (reference sequence). The CDR3 totals 13 residues. Trimming removed 8 bases from V and 11 bases from J, with 19 bases in between. CDR3 residues: CASSRDGHQSQHF. In DNA, the CDR3 is TGTGCCAGCTCTCGGGACGGACACCAGTCCCAGCATTTT.

The chain couples TRBV6-6 to TRBJ2-5; D is possibly TRBD1 (5 bases). With 5 bases removed from V and 2 bases from J, the gap between germline ends came to 15 bases. Per germline, CDR1 MNHNY and CDR2 SVGAGI (reference sequence). The length of the CDR3 is 15 residues. The DNA of the CDR3 is TGTGCCAGCAGTGATATGCAGGGTACTCAAGAGACCCAGTACTTC. Its translation: CASSDMQGTQETQYF.

The V call is TRBV19, the J call TRBJ1-5; D might be TRBD1 or TRBD2, each matching 5 bases. The end of the DNA aligns better with TRBJ2-3, so the J call may be wrong. The CDR3 runs 15 residues. Looked up from germline, CDR1 is LNHDA and CDR2 is SQIVND (reference sequence). CDR3 bases: TGTGCCAGTAGTATGGGGGTCGTTAGCAATCAGCCCCAGTATTTT. Translating gives CASSMGVVSNQPQYF.

The chain couples TRBV4-1 to TRBJ1-1, with 11 nucleotides matching TRBD1. The germline gives CDR1 MGHRA, CDR2 YSYEKL. CDR3 length: 18 residues. V lost 4 bases and J lost 6; bases outside the gene matches: 16. CDR3: CASSRNDGTGGRRAEAFF. The CDR3, as DNA: TGCGCCAGCAGCCGGAACGACGGGACAGGGGGAAGGAGGGCTGAAGCTTTCTTT.

This clonotype was detected only a few times. J is TRBJ2-1 and V is TRBV12-3 or TRBV12-4, with 8 bases that match TRBD2. There are 20 residues in the CDR3. J lost 0 bases, V lost 3 bases, and 16 bases had no gene match. The CDR3 DNA sequence: TGTGCCAGCAGTTTCGCCGTCGGGGGGGCCTCCCGAAGCTCCTACAATGAGCAGTTCTTC. Amino acid sequence: CASSFAVGGASRSSYNEQFF.